These 20 T cell receptor beta chains originate from one sample sequenced in a study of cytomegalovirus exposure and HLA in healthy donors. The PCR used 60 Vbeta and 13 Jbeta primers. Clones were read by immunoSEQ multiplex PCR, and TCRdb kept only the in-frame ones, dropping some. Among about 130,000 clones listed, roughly three quarters were seen once. Sequenced: PBMCs. These receptors all stem from a man in his thirties or forties in good health and CMV-seronegative.

The V and J genes are TRBV23-1 and TRBJ2-5, with D possibly matching TRBD1 (5 bases). TRBV23-1 is marked as an open reading frame, function uncertain. Trimming stripped 6 bases from V and 7 bases from J, with 24 bases between. This CDR3 spans 16 amino acids. The CDR3 sequence: CASSLRCRAVKGTQYF. The CDR3 nucleotides read TGCGCCAGCAGCCTCCGCTGCAGGGCCGTGAAGGGGACCCAGTACTTC.

The chain links TRBV28 to TRBJ1-4; possibly TRBD1 for D (5 bases). Per germline, CDR1 MDHEN and CDR2 SYDVKM. The CDR3 is 14 residues long. Trimming cost V 8 bases and J 0 bases, with 10 bases left between them. The CDR3 nucleotides read TGTGCCAGCCAGACGGGGGCAACTAATGAAAAACTGTTTTTT. As protein: CASQTGATNEKLFF.

The chain joins TRBV2 to TRBJ2-1; a possible D gene is TRBD2 (5 bases). Germline values: CDR1 SNHLY, CDR2 FYNNEI. The CDR3 totals 12 residues. In nucleotides, the CDR3 is TGTTCGGACGGGGACTCCTACAATGAGCAGTTCTTC. It translates to CSDGDSYNEQFF.

This chain joins TRBV6-1 and TRBJ1-5, with D maybe TRBD1 (5 bases). V was clipped by 9 bases and J by 4 bases, with 10 bases between them. This CDR3 region has 12 residues. The germline gives CDR1 MNHNS, CDR2 SASEGT. Here the CDR3 DNA reads TGTGCCAGTGAGACAGCAAATCAGCCCCAGCATTTT. This sequence encodes CASETANQPQHF.

This chain joins TRBV18 and TRBJ1-4, with D possibly being TRBD1 (5 bases). The germline V and J ends were trimmed by 0 bases and 5 bases, with 10 bases remaining between them. The germline CDR1 and CDR2 sequences are KGHSH and LQKENI. CDR3 size: 15 residues. CDR3 coding DNA: TGTGCCAGCTCACCACCGGGGGAGGGGAATGAAAAACTGTTTTTT. Translating it yields CASSPPGEGNEKLFF.

The rearrangement joins TRBV27 to TRBJ2-2; weak D call: TRBD1 (5 bases). CDR3 length equals 15 residues. The germline V gene encodes CDR1 MNHEY and CDR2 SMNVEV (reference sequence). V lost 3 bases to trimming and J lost 2 bases, with 10 bases between them. CDR3 residues: CASSLWGPNTGELFF. Written as DNA, the CDR3 is TGTGCCAGCAGTTTGTGGGGCCCCAACACCGGGGAGCTGTTTTTT.

The CDR3 coding sequence is TGTGCCAGCATCCCCGTATATAGCAATCAGCCCCAGCATTTT. Its protein product is CASIPVYSNQPQHF. The gene calls are TRBV6-1 and TRBJ1-5; D gene unclear. Trimming cost V 7 bases and J 0 bases, with 10 bases left between them. The length of the CDR3 is 14 residues. Germline loops: CDR1 MNHNS, CDR2 SASEGT.

The chain is built from TRBV27 and TRBJ2-7; 9 nucleotides agree with TRBD1. The V and J ends lost 2 bases and 5 bases, in that order; junction bases with no gene match: 7. Germline V gene sequence: CDR1 MNHEY, CDR2 SMNVEV (reference sequence). The CDR3 sequence is 15 residues long. The CDR3 reads CASSLLGTGKDEQYF. Written as DNA, the CDR3 is TGTGCCAGCAGTTTACTGGGGACAGGGAAAGACGAGCAGTACTTC.

V gene TRBV7-9 combines with J gene TRBJ1-1, with 7 bases identical to TRBD1. CDR1 and CDR2 (germline): SEHNR, FQNEAQ (reference sequence). J lost 2 bases, V lost 5 bases, and 5 bases had no gene match. The CDR3 is made up of 14 amino acids. As DNA, the CDR3 is TGTGCCAGCAGCCTACAGGGGCCCAACACTGAAGCTTTCTTT. Residues: CASSLQGPNTEAFF.

With regard to this clone: At one of its ends the junction is not consistent with the germline gene, which may arise from a read error. The chain joins TRBV12-5 to TRBJ2-5; 7 bases agree with TRBD1. Per germline, CDR1 LGHNT and CDR2 FRNRAP. The CDR3 covers 11 residues. DNA of the CDR3: TGTGCTAGTGGTTTGGCAGGACAGGCTGACTTC. Residues: CASGLAGQADF.

This chain links TRBV6-6 with TRBJ2-7; D gene uncertain. Between the trimmed V and J ends, which lost 4 bases and 2 bases, there was a span of 12 bases. CDR1 MNHNY and CDR2 SVGAGI come from the germline V gene (reference sequence). This CDR3 has 14 amino acids. DNA of the CDR3: TGTGCCAGCAGTTCTTCCGACTCAGCCTACGAGCAGTACTTC. Protein sequence: CASSSSDSAYEQYF.

V gene TRBV5-1 combines with J gene TRBJ1-4, with 7 bases aligning to TRBD1. Germline CDR1 reads SGHRS; CDR2 reads YFSETQ. This CDR3 contains 15 residues. J was trimmed by 8 bases and V by 3 bases; bases with no gene match: 10. CDR3 bases: TGCGCCAGCAGCTCTCAAGGACAGGTGGGCGAAAAACTGTTTTTT. Its protein is CASSSQGQVGEKLFF.

Concerning this clone: At one end, the junction sequence differs from germline, possibly due to a read error. The identical CDR3 is also encoded by other nucleotide sequences in the sample. This chain connects TRBV11-2 to TRBJ2-1; possibly TRBD2 for D (5 bases). The germline CDR1 and CDR2 sequences are SGHAT and FQNNGV. The CDR3 loop spans 13 amino acids. The CDR3 region is CASSLALDNEQFF. CDR3 bases: TGTGCCAGTAGCTTAGCACTAGATAATGAGCAGTTCTTC.

The CDR3 protein is CASSYARDQPQHF. The CDR3 DNA is TGTGCCAGCAGTTACGCGCGGGATCAGCCCCAGCATTTT. The chain carries TRBV6-5 and TRBJ1-5; D is unclear. CDR1 is MNHEY and CDR2 is SVGAGI in the germline V gene. Trimming took off 2 bases at V and 5 bases at J, with 7 bases between the two ends. The CDR3 is 13 amino acids.

The chain combines TRBV27 with TRBJ2-7, with TRBD1 identical over 9 bases. CDR1 MNHEY and CDR2 SMNVEV come from the germline V gene (reference sequence). The trim removed 4 bases at V and 2 bases at J, leaving 0 bases unmatched. This CDR3 is built from 13 residues. The CDR3 here is CASSWTGAYEQYF. Written as DNA, the CDR3 is TGTGCCAGCAGTTGGACAGGGGCCTACGAGCAGTACTTC.

The rearrangement links TRBV7-6 to TRBJ2-7, with D possibly matching TRBD2 (6 bases). CDR3 size: 13 residues. V lost 3 bases and J lost 3, with 9 bases in between. Germline V gene data show CDR1 as SGHVS and CDR2 as FNYEAQ. In nucleotides, the CDR3 is TGTGCCAGCAGCTTGGTCGGGGGCTACGAGCAGTACTTC. Translating gives CASSLVGGYEQYF.

In its sample, this clone was seen a few times. The chain uses TRBV10-3 and TRBJ1-1; unclear D gene. The germline V gene encodes CDR1 ENHRY and CDR2 SYGVKD. V lost 7 bases and J lost 0, with 9 bases in between. CDR3 length: 13 amino acids. The CDR3 nucleotides read TGTGCCATCACCCCTAATATGAACACTGAAGCTTTCTTT. Translated: CAITPNMNTEAFF.

The rearrangement uses TRBV6-6 and TRBJ1-5, with D possibly matching TRBD1 (6 bases). Germline assignment: CDR1 MNHNY and CDR2 SVGAGI (reference sequence). Between the trimmed V and J ends, which lost 5 bases and 6 bases, there was a span of 14 bases. The CDR3 runs to 14 residues. CDR3 nucleotides: TGTGCCAGCAGTCGTGTGGAACAGGGTCAGCCCCAGCATTTT. Translating gives CASSRVEQGQPQHF.

The genes are TRBV29-1 and TRBJ2-7; TRBD1 might be the D (5 bases). V dropped 5 bases and J dropped 3 bases, with 17 bases sitting between them. The CDR3 is 14 residues long. Germline lookup yields CDR1 SQVTM and CDR2 ANQGSEA. In DNA form, the CDR3 reads TGCAGCGTTATCTTGCCCCCGGACATCTACGAGCAGTACTTC. This sequence encodes CSVILPPDIYEQYF.

This clone was picked up a small number of times. The rearrangement links TRBV2 to TRBJ2-7; D is uncertain. The CDR3 totals 13 residues. The germline V gene encodes CDR1 SNHLY and CDR2 FYNNEI. Trimming removed 0 bases at V and 3 bases at J, with 6 bases between. CDR3 residues: CASSEALGYEQYF. The CDR3 DNA reads TGTGCCAGCAGTGAAGCGCTCGGCTACGAGCAGTACTTC.